A single sample is the source of the 28 T cell receptor beta chains below, sequenced in a study of T cells in Graves' hyperthyroidism and ophthalmopathy. TCR beta CDR3 sequences were amplified from RNA transcripts. The HTBI primer set drove a first-round RT-PCR of the TCR CDR3. TCRdb re-analysed the multiplex PCR reads in MiXCR, keeping a single row per CDR3 protein. The sample includes over 650,000 distinct CDR3 sequences, 45% of them seen just once. The sample consisted of peripheral blood or thyroid tissue (not recorded which). These receptors all stem from an adult man with Graves' disease, either hyperthyroidism or ophthalmopathy (not recorded which).

This clonotype has a handful of counts. The chain links TRBV6-5 to TRBJ1-2; possible D gene TRBD1, 5 bases. The CDR3 is 13 amino acids. The germline CDR1 and CDR2 sequences are MNHEY and SVGAGI. The ends were cut back, 5 bases at V and 4 bases at J, with 11 bases in the middle. The CDR3 coding sequence is TGTGCCAGCAGTGTAGCAGGGATCTATGGCTACACCTTC. Residues: CASSVAGIYGYTF.

The V and J genes are TRBV20-1 and TRBJ2-7, with TRBD2 identical over 9 bases. CDR1 is DFQATT and CDR2 is SNEGSKA in the germline V gene (reference sequence). The trim removed 4 bases at V and 3 bases at J, leaving 7 bases unmatched. This CDR3 comprises 14 residues. The CDR3 reads CSATPGTSYYEQYF. Here the CDR3 DNA reads TGCAGTGCTACACCCGGGACTAGCTACTACGAGCAGTACTTC.

This rearrangement joins TRBV20-1 to TRBJ1-5, with D perhaps matching TRBD1 (6 bases). Germline loops: CDR1 DFQATT, CDR2 SNEGSKA (reference sequence). V was shortened by 0 bases and J by 3 bases, with 12 bases between the two germline ends. CDR3 length: 15 residues. CDR3 residues: CSARDSNRDNQPQHF. Written as DNA, the CDR3 is TGCAGTGCTAGAGATTCGAACAGGGACAATCAGCCCCAGCATTTT.

This clonotype came up a few times. The chain links TRBV24-1 to TRBJ2-2; weak D call: TRBD1 (6 bases). V was clipped by 0 bases and J by 6 bases, with 10 bases between them. This CDR3 has 15 amino acids. Looked up from germline, CDR1 is KGHDR and CDR2 is SFDVKD. The CDR3 is CATSDLTGRAGELFF. DNA for the CDR3: TGTGCCACCAGTGATTTGACAGGGCGGGCCGGGGAGCTGTTTTTT.

V gene TRBV7-2 combines with J gene TRBJ1-2; the match to TRBD1 covers 7 bases. The V and J ends lost 6 bases and 4 bases, in that order; junction bases with no gene match: 11. CDR3 length: 15 residues. Germline CDR1 reads SGHTA; CDR2 reads FQGNSA. The CDR3 is CASSLAGDRLYGYTF. The CDR3 DNA sequence: TGTGCCAGCAGTTTGGCTGGGGACAGACTCTATGGCTACACCTTC.

This chain links TRBV29-1 with TRBJ1-2, with TRBD1 matching over 7 bases. Germline assignment: CDR1 SQVTM and CDR2 ANQGSEA. This CDR3 contains 11 residues. CDR3 residues: CSDQGVYGYTF. The CDR3 DNA reads TGCAGTGACCAGGGGGTCTATGGCTACACCTTC.

This clonotype was seen a handful of times. V gene TRBV6-1 combines with J gene TRBJ2-5, with D possibly matching TRBD1 (5 bases). V was clipped by 5 bases and J by 6 bases, with 10 bases between them. This CDR3 is 12 amino acids long. From germline, CDR1 is MNHNS and CDR2 SASEGT. The CDR3 loop is CASSYSGKTQYF. CDR3 nucleotides: TGTGCCAGCAGTTACTCAGGGAAGACCCAGTACTTC.

V is TRBV29-1 and J is TRBJ1-2; unclear D gene. Germline V gene lookup returns CDR1 SQVTM and CDR2 ANQGSEA. The CDR3 runs 11 residues. Trimming stripped 8 bases from V and 4 bases from J, with 11 bases between. DNA for the CDR3: TGCAGCTTAGAGGCTGGCTATGGCTACACCTTC. Its translation: CSLEAGYGYTF.

Concerning this clonotype: Because the CDR3's place on the DNA is in doubt, the DNA is left out and the CDR3 is given as listed by TCRdb. The gene calls are TRBV6-5 and TRBJ1-2. The CDR3 is 13 amino acids in total, end residues counted. In germline, CDR1 is MNHEY, CDR2 SVGAGI. The CDR3 sequence is CASSSSAVTGYTF.

This clonotype was counted only a few times. This chain links TRBV7-8 with TRBJ1-5; perhaps TRBD1 as D (6 bases). V lost 1 base, J lost 0 bases, and 16 bases lay in between. This CDR3 spans 18 amino acids. Germline V gene data show CDR1 as SGHVS and CDR2 as FQNEAQ. CDR3 sequence (DNA): TGTGCCAGCAGCTTAGGCCCCCGACAGGTCCTTAGCAATCAGCCCCAGCATTTT. It translates to CASSLGPRQVLSNQPQHF.

With respect to this clonotype: This may come from a read error, since a much larger clone is one base off. CDR3: CSVEQGGTEAFF. For the CDR3, the DNA is TGCAGCGTTGAACAGGGGGGCACTGAAGCTTTCTTT. The chain carries TRBV29-1 and TRBJ1-1, with 7 bases lining up with TRBD1. The CDR3 is made up of 12 amino acids. Unmatched junction bases numbered 1, after V lost 2 bases and J lost 4 bases. Germline assignment: CDR1 SQVTM and CDR2 ANQGSEA.

This clonotype was picked up a small number of times. This chain uses TRBV2 with TRBJ1-4; 10 positions match TRBD1. Germline V CDR1 and CDR2: SNHLY, FYNNEI. V lost 5 bases to trimming and J lost 8 bases; unmatched junction nucleotides: 5. This CDR3 has 14 residues. CDR3 region: CASSQRTGGEKLFF. Here the CDR3 DNA reads TGTGCCAGCAGTCAAAGGACAGGGGGGGAAAAACTGTTTTTT.

This clonotype has ten or more counts. The CDR3 sequence is CASSSLGENTEAFF. CDR3 in DNA: TGTGCCAGCAGTTCCCTGGGGGAAAACACTGAAGCTTTCTTT. The chain is built from TRBV25-1 and TRBJ1-1, with a possible D match to TRBD1 (5 bases). Trimming took 5 bases from V and 2 from J, leaving 12 bases between them. The CDR3 totals 14 residues. Germline CDR1 reads MGHDK; CDR2 reads SYGVNS. Filled out from reference TRBV25-1 and TRBJ1-1, the complete variable domain reads EADIYQTPRYLVIGTGKKITLECSQTMGHDKMYWYQQDPGMELHLIHYSYGVNSTEKGDLSSESTVSRIRTEHFPLTLESARPSHTSQYLCASSSLGENTEAFFGQGTRLTVV.

In this sample, this clonotype turned up a few times. The chain recombines TRBV7-9 with TRBJ1-1, with D unclear. Germline V gene sequence: CDR1 SEHNR, CDR2 FQNEAQ (reference sequence). The CDR3 runs to 13 residues. Trimming left V 5 bases short and J 2 bases short, with 9 bases between. The CDR3, as DNA: TGTGCCAGCAGCCCGCCCCAAAACACTGAAGCTTTCTTT. This codes for CASSPPQNTEAFF.

The chain couples TRBV20-1 to TRBJ2-5; D gene uncertain. The CDR3 spans 12 residues. CDR1 DFQATT and CDR2 SNEGSKA come from the germline V gene (reference sequence). The V gene lost 3 bases and the J gene lost 2 bases, with 7 bases spanning the gap. The CDR3 loop is CSARGMQETQYF. CDR3 bases: TGCAGTGCTAGGGGGATGCAAGAGACCCAGTACTTC.

The table lists this clonotype with a count of one. The rearrangement uses TRBV6-1 and TRBJ2-5; D ambiguous. CDR3 length: 16 amino acids. Trimming stripped 6 bases from V and 4 bases from J, with 21 bases between. Looked up from germline, CDR1 is MNHNS and CDR2 is SASEGT. The CDR3 coding sequence is TGTGCCAGCAGACCCTCGTGGGGTATTTCGTCAGAGACCCAGTACTTC. Translation: CASRPSWGISSETQYF.

The J gene is TRBJ1-2, the V gene TRBV20-1, with a tentative D call TRBD1 (5 bases). Trimming stripped 0 bases from V and 4 bases from J, with 15 bases between. This CDR3 has 15 residues. Germline lookup yields CDR1 DFQATT and CDR2 SNEGSKA (reference sequence). CDR3 region: CSARDDRGSRYGYTF. As DNA, the CDR3 is TGCAGTGCTAGAGATGATAGGGGATCCCGCTATGGCTACACCTTC.

This clonotype was counted ten times or more. The chain is built from TRBV29-1 and TRBJ2-2, with D hard to call. CDR1 and CDR2 from the germline V gene are SQVTM and ANQGSEA. CDR3 length: 13 residues. Trimming took off 6 bases at V and 4 bases at J, with 12 bases between the two ends. CDR3 in DNA: TGCAGCGTCGAGGCCAGGAGCACCGGGGAGCTGTTTTTT. Translating it yields CSVEARSTGELFF.

This clonotype was seen repeatedly, ten times or more. V usage is TRBV5-4 and J usage is TRBJ2-5; weak D call: TRBD2 (5 bases). Germline loops: CDR1 SGHNT, CDR2 YYREEE (reference sequence). V lost 0 bases and J lost 5, with 11 bases in between. This CDR3 is 14 amino acids long. CDR3 residues: CASSLGSGGETQYF. The CDR3 DNA sequence: TGTGCCAGCAGCTTGGGAAGCGGCGGGGAGACCCAGTACTTC. Drawing the rest from reference TRBV5-4 and TRBJ2-5, the complete variable domain is ETGVTQSPTHLIKTRGQQVTLRCSSQSGHNTVSWYQQALGQGPQFIFQYYREEENGRGNFPPRFSGLQFPNYSSELNVNALELDDSALYLCASSLGSGGETQYFGPGTRLLVL.

Concerning this clonotype itself: A much larger clone is a single base away; this may be a read error. This rearrangement joins TRBV15 to TRBJ1-5, with D hard to call. Deletions cut 0 bases from V and 2 bases from J, with 14 bases between. The germline V gene has CDR1 LNHNV and CDR2 YYDKDF (reference sequence). This CDR3 contains 17 residues. The CDR3 is CATSRDVRKGGNQPQHF. The CDR3 DNA follows: TGTGCCACCAGCAGAGATGTCAGGAAGGGAGGCAATCAGCCCCAGCATTTT. The variable domain in full, completed from reference TRBV15 and TRBJ1-5, reads DAMVIQNPRYQVTQFGKPVTLSCSQTLNHNVMYWYQQKSSQAPKLLFHYYDKDFNNEADTPDNFQSRRPNTSFCFLDIRSPGLGDTAMYLCATSRDVRKGGNQPQHFGDGTRLSIL.

The gene calls are TRBV7-2 and TRBJ2-2, with TRBD1 matching 7 bases. Germline V gene lookup returns CDR1 SGHTA and CDR2 FQGNSA. With 3 bases clipped from V and 8 bases from J, the junction kept 6 bases outside the gene matches. The CDR3 spans 14 residues. CDR3 DNA sequence: TGTGCCAGCAGCTTCCCGCCGGGACAGGGGGAGCTGTTTTTT. It encodes CASSFPPGQGELFF.

This clonotype was counted only a few times. This chain links TRBV9 with TRBJ1-5; possibly TRBD1 for D (6 bases). CDR1 and CDR2 (germline): SGDLS, YYNGEE. Trimming took off 4 bases at V and 1 base at J, with 12 bases between the two ends. The CDR3 runs 15 residues. The CDR3 DNA reads TGTGCCAGCAGCCAAGACGGGACAAGCAATCAGCCCCAGCATTTT. It specifies CASSQDGTSNQPQHF.

Turning to this clonotype: A much larger clone lies a single base off, so this may be a read error. V usage is TRBV2 and J usage is TRBJ1-2; no clear D. V lost 7 bases and J lost 0, with 15 bases in between. This CDR3 region has 15 residues. CDR1 is SNHLY and CDR2 is FYNNEI in the germline V gene. The CDR3 spells CASKSTRATNYGYTF. Written as DNA, the CDR3 is TGTGCCAGCAAGTCAACCCGGGCAACTAACTATGGCTACACCTTC.

CDR3 DNA sequence: TGTGCCAGTAGTAGCAGTCAGGGAAGTAGCAATCAGCCCCAGCATTTT. Protein: CASSSSQGSSNQPQHF. The V gene is TRBV19, the J gene TRBJ1-5; a weak D match, TRBD1 (5 bases). CDR1 LNHDA and CDR2 SQIVND come from the germline V gene (reference sequence). The CDR3 is made up of 16 amino acids. The V and J ends lost 4 bases and 0 bases respectively, with 13 bases between them. The full variable domain, in which reference TRBV19 and TRBJ1-5 provide the parts outside the CDR3, is DGGITQSPKYLFRKEGQNVTLSCEQNLNHDAMYWYRQDPGQGLRLIYYSQIVNDFQKGDIAEGYSVSREKKESFPLTVTSAQKNPTAFYLCASSSSQGSSNQPQHFGDGTRLSIL.

The chain joins TRBV6-1 to TRBJ2-7; 12 nucleotides match TRBD2. Trimming took 5 bases from V and 7 from J; bases not matched to a gene: 12. Per germline, CDR1 MNHNS and CDR2 SASEGT. The CDR3 is 16 residues long. CDR3 in amino acids: CASSYHSSGGAGEQYF. In DNA, the CDR3 is TGTGCCAGCAGTTACCATTCTAGCGGGGGGGCCGGGGAGCAGTACTTC.

The gene calls are TRBV2 and TRBJ2-7; TRBD1 matches 7 bases. V lost 4 bases, J lost 5 bases, and 5 bases stayed unmatched. CDR3 length: 13 amino acids. Germline loops: CDR1 SNHLY, CDR2 FYNNEI. CDR3 nucleotides: TGTGCCAGCAGTGTCGAGACAGGGAACGAGCAGTACTTC. As protein: CASSVETGNEQYF.

The chain employs TRBV6-5 and TRBJ1-4; a possible D gene is TRBD1 (5 bases). CDR1 is MNHEY and CDR2 is SVGAGI in the germline V gene. The CDR3 is made up of 14 amino acids. V dropped 2 bases and J dropped 7 bases, with 11 bases sitting between them. The CDR3 is CASSYTPGREKLFF. For the CDR3, the DNA is TGTGCCAGCAGTTACACTCCAGGGCGTGAAAAACTGTTTTTT.

This clonotype was recorded many times. The chain has TRBV2 and TRBJ2-7; D is uncertain. CDR1 SNHLY and CDR2 FYNNEI come from the germline V gene. The CDR3 sequence is 13 residues long. CDR3 in amino acids: CASKSARSYEQYF. CDR3 nucleotide sequence: TGTGCGTCCAAGTCGGCCCGCTCCTACGAGCAGTACTTC.